Each of the 29 T cell receptor beta chains below was sequenced from the same sample in a study of blood T cell repertoires in COVID-19. Profiling relied on immunoSEQ multiplex PCR, and the TCRdb table lists in-frame clones only, not all of them. The data hold around 97,000 clones, with about 89% observed a single time. Source material: peripheral blood. The source of these receptors is a human donor in a cohort sampled during active COVID-19.

The chain links TRBV10-3 to TRBJ1-2; D remains unclear. V was clipped by 0 bases and J by 2 bases, with 10 bases between them. Germline V gene data show CDR1 as ENHRY and CDR2 as SYGVKD. The CDR3 has 15 residues. The CDR3 DNA reads TGTGCCATCAGTGAGTCGGTTGGTCAGAACTATGGCTACACCTTC. It yields the protein CAISESVGQNYGYTF.

This chain connects TRBV2 to TRBJ1-2, with 9 bases lining up with TRBD1. The CDR3 spans 16 residues. The V segment lost 0 bases and the J segment 7 bases; nucleotides outside the gene matches: 9. Germline V gives CDR1 SNHLY, CDR2 FYNNEI. The CDR3 bases are TGTGCCAGCAGTGAAGCGCCGAACAGGGGGCGACGTGGCTACACCTTC. As protein: CASSEAPNRGRRGYTF.

The V and J genes are TRBV28 and TRBJ2-4, with D perhaps TRBD1 (6 bases). Per the germline V gene, CDR1 is MDHEN and CDR2 is SYDVKM. CDR3 size: 17 residues. V dropped 5 bases and J dropped 7 bases, with 24 bases sitting between them. In nucleotides, the CDR3 is TGTGCCAGCAGTCCATGGTCGGTTAGGGGGAGCGGTAACATTCAGTACTTC. Its translation is CASSPWSVRGSGNIQYF.

The rearrangement joins TRBV27 to TRBJ2-7, with D tentatively TRBD1 (5 bases). The germline V gene has CDR1 MNHEY and CDR2 SMNVEV (reference sequence). The ends were cut back, 3 bases at V and 2 bases at J, with 11 bases in the middle. The CDR3 loop spans 14 amino acids. This CDR3 is CASSLSPTAYEQYF. CDR3 sequence (DNA): TGTGCCAGCAGTTTGAGCCCGACAGCCTACGAGCAGTACTTC.

The chain combines TRBV29-1 with TRBJ1-2, with 7 bases fitting TRBD1. The CDR3 runs 14 residues. Unmatched junction bases numbered 10, after V lost 7 bases and J lost 2 bases. In germline, CDR1 is SQVTM, CDR2 ANQGSEA. CDR3 DNA: TGCAGCGCTGCCGCAGGGGGTGGGAACTATGGCTACACCTTC. The encoded protein is CSAAAGGGNYGYTF.

The chain recombines TRBV2 with TRBJ1-4, with no clear D. Between the trimmed V and J ends, which lost 7 bases and 4 bases, there was a span of 19 bases. The CDR3 spans 16 residues. CDR1 is SNHLY and CDR2 is FYNNEI in the germline V gene. CDR3 nucleotides: TGTGCCAGCATCGACCCGGGAACACCTGTTAATGAAAAACTGTTTTTT. Translated, it gives CASIDPGTPVNEKLFF. The full variable domain, in which reference TRBV2 and TRBJ1-4 provide the parts outside the CDR3, is EPEVTQTPSHQVTQMGQEVILRCVPISNHLYFYWYRQILGQKVEFLVSFYNNEISEKSEIFDDQFSVERPDGSNFTLKIRSTKLEDSAMYFCASIDPGTPVNEKLFFGSGTQLSVL.

The chain combines TRBV5-1 with TRBJ1-5; no reliable D call. This CDR3 spans 14 amino acids. Germline CDR1 reads SGHRS; CDR2 reads YFSETQ. The V end was cut by 4 bases, the J end by 2 bases, with 10 bases between. CDR3 protein: CASSADYRNQPQHF. In DNA, the CDR3 is TGCGCCAGCAGCGCCGACTACCGCAATCAGCCCCAGCATTTT.

The chain uses TRBV15 and TRBJ2-5; D gene unclear. Trimming removed 1 base at V and 7 bases at J, with 10 bases between. Germline values: CDR1 LNHNV, CDR2 YYDKDF (reference sequence). CDR3 length equals 13 residues. CDR3 nucleotides: TGTGCCACCAGCAGAGCGCCCACCGGGACCCAGTACTTC. It is translated as CATSRAPTGTQYF.

The rearrangement joins TRBV9 to TRBJ2-3, with 11 bases identical to TRBD2. Germline lookup yields CDR1 SGDLS and CDR2 YYNGEE. The V and J ends lost 0 bases and 0 bases, in that order; junction bases with no gene match: 3. This CDR3 is 17 amino acids long. The CDR3 DNA reads TGTGCCAGCAGCGTAGCCCGGACTAGCGGGAGCACAGATACGCAGTATTTT. Protein product: CASSVARTSGSTDTQYF.

V and J are TRBV21-1 and TRBJ1-6; TRBD1, the table's D call, was not compared with the DNA. TRBV21-1 is flagged as a pseudogene. There are 16 residues in the CDR3. CDR3 in amino acids: CASSRDGTDNNSPLHF. As DNA, the CDR3 is TGTGCCAGCAGCAGAGATGGGACAGACAATAATTCACCCCTCCACTTT.

The chain couples TRBV11-3 to TRBJ2-6; TRBD1 matches 12 bases. This CDR3 is built from 19 residues. Germline V gene data show CDR1 as SGHNT and CDR2 as YENEEA. J gave up 0 bases and V 5 bases, and 8 bases lay outside the gene matches. The CDR3 sequence is CASSPGTGGDGSGANVLTF. The CDR3 DNA reads as TGTGCCAGCAGCCCGGGGACAGGGGGCGACGGCTCTGGGGCCAACGTCCTGACTTTC.

The rearrangement links TRBV18 to TRBJ2-2, with 7 positions matching TRBD1. Germline CDR1 is KGHSH and CDR2 is LQKENI. V lost 2 bases to trimming and J lost 1 base; unmatched junction nucleotides: 1. The CDR3 is made up of 15 amino acids. CDR3 loop: CASSPGTVNTGELFF. The CDR3, as DNA: TGTGCCAGCTCACCAGGGACAGTGAACACCGGGGAGCTGTTTTTT.

The chain couples TRBV6-5 to TRBJ2-7; D is undetermined. In germline, CDR1 is MNHEY, CDR2 SVGAGI. The CDR3 loop spans 15 amino acids. V dropped 0 bases and J dropped 1 base, with 10 bases sitting between them. The CDR3 region is CASSYSVSKSYEQYF. CDR3 sequence (DNA): TGTGCCAGCAGTTACTCCGTTAGCAAGTCCTACGAGCAGTACTTC.

This clone was seen a handful of times. The CDR3 sequence: CASSSLPGQGQPQHF. The CDR3 DNA reads TGTGCCAGCAGTTCCCTCCCGGGACAGGGCCAGCCCCAGCATTTT. The J gene is TRBJ1-5, the V gene TRBV6-2 or TRBV6-3, with 9 bases matching TRBD1. Unmatched junction bases numbered 8, after V lost 4 bases and J lost 7 bases. CDR3 size: 15 residues. Germline V gives CDR1 MNHEY, CDR2 SVGEGT.

The rearrangement uses TRBV18 and TRBJ2-1; D might be TRBD1 (6 bases). Germline lookup yields CDR1 KGHSH and CDR2 LQKENI. The CDR3 covers 18 residues. Trimming pared 8 bases from V and 0 bases from J, leaving 23 bases between. CDR3 sequence (DNA): TGTGCCAGCCGCGGTTTGGACAGCGGCCTAAACTCCTACAATGAGCAGTTCTTC. It encodes CASRGLDSGLNSYNEQFF. Full variable domain (remainder filled in from reference TRBV18 and TRBJ2-1): NAGVMQNPRHLVRRRGQEARLRCSPMKGHSHVYWYRQLPEEGLKFMVYLQKENIIDESGMPKERFSAEFPKEGPSILRIQQVVRGDSAAYFCASRGLDSGLNSYNEQFFGPGTRLTVL.

The chain carries TRBV4-1 and TRBJ1-4; tentative D call: TRBD1 (6 bases). CDR1 and CDR2 (germline): MGHRA, YSYEKL. The V gene lost 6 bases and the J gene lost 7 bases, with 21 bases spanning the gap. The CDR3 contains 16 residues. CDR3 amino acids: CASSQRPAGEGEKLFF. The CDR3 DNA follows: TGCGCCAGCAGTCAAAGACCGGCAGGGGAGGGTGAAAAACTGTTTTTT.

This sequence joins TRBV19 and TRBJ1-5; no clear D gene. Germline V CDR1 and CDR2: LNHDA, SQIVND (reference sequence). V shed 1 base and J shed 4 bases, with 5 bases lying between them. The CDR3 has 13 amino acids. Written as DNA, the CDR3 is TGTGCCAGTAGTATAGCAGGAAATCAGCCCCAGCATTTT. Protein sequence: CASSIAGNQPQHF.

The J gene is TRBJ1-2, the V gene TRBV7-2, with D tentatively TRBD1 (6 bases). Trimming removed 9 bases from V and 6 bases from J, with 29 bases in between. In germline, CDR1 is SGHTA, CDR2 FQGNSA. This CDR3 region has 17 residues. The CDR3 spells CASTRPGHINDTHGYTF. In nucleotides, the CDR3 is TGTGCCAGTACCAGGCCGGGACACATAAACGATACTCATGGCTACACCTTC.

This clone has only a few counts. The J gene is TRBJ1-5, the V gene TRBV7-8, with TRBD1 as a possible D gene (5 bases). The V end lost 4 bases, the J end lost 0 bases, and 22 bases lay between the germline ends. The CDR3 runs to 19 residues. Germline CDR1 reads SGHVS; CDR2 reads FQNEAQ. In DNA, the CDR3 is TGTGCCAGCAGCTACACCCGGGTTACAAGGGGTTCTAGCAATCAGCCCCAGCATTTT. It codes for CASSYTRVTRGSSNQPQHF.

The chain combines TRBV29-1 with TRBJ2-1; TRBD2 might be the D (6 bases). Germline CDR1 SQVTM, CDR2 ANQGSEA. The CDR3 covers 14 residues. Deletions cut 4 bases from V and 7 bases from J, with 17 bases between. This chain's CDR3 is CSVGPSGVRNEQFF. The DNA of the CDR3 is TGCAGCGTTGGGCCTTCGGGAGTTCGGAATGAGCAGTTCTTC.

The J gene is TRBJ1-1, the V gene TRBV7-9; TRBD1 is a possible D gene (6 bases). V gave up 0 bases and J gave up 3 bases, with 11 bases separating them. The CDR3 covers 15 residues. Per germline, CDR1 SEHNR and CDR2 FQNEAQ (reference sequence). CDR3 protein: CASSLAWGQYTEAFF. The CDR3 nucleotides are TGTGCCAGCAGCTTAGCCTGGGGGCAGTACACTGAAGCTTTCTTT.

The CDR3, as DNA: TGTGCCAGCAGCCGAACAGGGGGCATATATTTT. Encoded protein: CASSRTGGIYF. The rearrangement links TRBV7-9 to TRBJ1-3, with 8 bases aligning to TRBD1. The junction had 3 bases not matched to a gene; V was cut back by 5 bases and J by 12 bases. The CDR3 runs 11 residues. Per germline, CDR1 SEHNR and CDR2 FQNEAQ (reference sequence).

The CDR3 sequence: CSVNTGTGNNYGYTF. CDR3 in DNA: TGCAGCGTTAACACCGGGACAGGCAACAACTATGGCTACACCTTC. The chain links TRBV29-1 to TRBJ1-2, with 8 bases matching TRBD1. The CDR3 covers 15 residues. V was clipped by 5 bases and J by 2 bases; unmatched bases: 10. In germline, CDR1 is SQVTM, CDR2 ANQGSEA.

The rearrangement links TRBV7-3 to TRBJ2-6; D perhaps matches TRBD2 (6 bases). Deletions cut 6 bases from V and 1 base from J, with 10 bases between. Per germline, CDR1 SGHTA and CDR2 FQGTGA. This CDR3 contains 15 residues. The CDR3: CASSSAGSGANVLTF. The CDR3 DNA sequence: TGTGCCAGCAGTTCGGCGGGGTCTGGGGCCAACGTCCTGACTTTC.

J is TRBJ2-3 and V is TRBV12-3 or TRBV12-4, with a weak D call TRBD2 (6 bases). V lost 3 bases and J 11 bases, leaving 12 bases between the germline ends. The CDR3 spans 12 residues. The CDR3 protein is CASSFFRAGQYF. CDR3 DNA: TGTGCCAGCAGTTTTTTTAGAGCGGGGCAGTATTTT.

The chain is built from TRBV7-2 and TRBJ1-2, with 12 nucleotides matching TRBD1. CDR1 SGHTA and CDR2 FQGNSA come from the germline V gene. Trimming removed 5 bases from V and 8 bases from J; junction bases left unmatched: 12. The CDR3 has 16 residues. CDR3 DNA: TGTGCCAGCAGCCGTCCGGGGGACAGGGGGCTAGGGGGCTACACCTTC. It encodes CASSRPGDRGLGGYTF.

J is TRBJ2-4 and V is TRBV6-5; TRBD2 agrees at 7 bases. This CDR3 is built from 14 residues. Germline V lookup: CDR1 MNHEY, CDR2 SVGAGI. V lost 6 bases to trimming and J lost 9 bases; unmatched junction nucleotides: 11. CDR3 coding DNA: TGTGCCAGCAGCATGACAGCTCCGGGGGGCATTCAGTACTTC. Protein sequence: CASSMTAPGGIQYF.

This clone has only a few counts. Additional DNA sequences in this sample encode the identical CDR3. The rearrangement links TRBV28 to TRBJ2-5; TRBD2 matches at 15 bases. J lost 5 bases, V lost 6 bases, and 7 bases had no gene match. This CDR3 comprises 16 residues. Germline CDR1 reads MDHEN; CDR2 reads SYDVKM. The CDR3 reads CASSLGLAGGTETQYF. As DNA, the CDR3 is TGTGCCAGCAGCCTGGGACTAGCGGGAGGTACGGAGACCCAGTACTTC.

In DNA, the CDR3 is TGTGCCAGCACCGGCCGGCAGGGGGGCTACAATGAGCAGTTCTTC. This gives the protein CASTGRQGGYNEQFF. The chain combines TRBV27 with TRBJ2-1, with D possibly being TRBD1 (7 bases). Germline V gene data show CDR1 as MNHEY and CDR2 as SMNVEV (reference sequence). The CDR3 runs 15 residues. V dropped 7 bases and J dropped 3 bases, with 16 bases sitting between them.